This T cell receptor beta chain was documented in a study of T cells in narcolepsy listed by TCRdb under 2018. For the study in its entirety: Healthy control donors were enrolled in the study alongside patients who had narcolepsy type 1 or type 2 (NT1, NT2). Autoreactive T cells targeting hypocretin neuron self-antigens (hypocretin, TRIB2) were sought in narcolepsy patients, and TCR Vbeta sequencing was used to track clonotypes in blood and CSF.

Overall study results and their limits: Patients and controls had comparable numbers of sequenced blood memory CD4+ clonotypes, averaging about 37,000 and 33,000, respectively. Plots that compared CSF and blood CD4+ T cell clonotypes from the same patient highlighted HCRT-specific and TRIB2-specific autoreactive clonotypes. According to the report, autoreactive clonotypes were detected serially in the blood of the same patients and of different patients, but not in healthy controls. No sequences matching autoreactive T cell clones were present in some of the blood memory CD4+ repertoires from patients and controls.

For TCR Vbeta sequencing, memory CD4+ T cells were sorted ex vivo from the peripheral blood of narcolepsy patients and healthy controls. The germline V gene gives CDR1 as MNHEY and CDR2 as SVGAGI. Including the terminal cysteine and phenylalanine, the CDR3 comprises 15 residues. Only the CDR3 portion is preserved as DNA: 45 bases, with reading frame beginning at the first base. Points on this clone: What antigen it recognizes has not been identified. The record has no base qualities; no much larger clone is one base away.

The library was produced with the immunoSEQ multiplex PCR assay. Sourced from immuneACCESS, this table was stored by TCRdb with only in-frame sequences that have V and J called. A share of the clones is absent; for the studies checked, an unresolved V gene accounts for under half, and the remainder has no known explanation. The sample table records about 40,000 clones; approximately 85% of these occur just once. The ten largest clones capture about 1.6% of the sample. The TCR comes from a human donor with narcolepsy. Sequenced input: CD45RA- memory CD4+ T cells from PBMCs. In the paper's terms, the cell subset or site label means: memory T cells sorted ex vivo from peripheral blood. The rearrangement combines TRBV6-5 with TRBJ2-5; the D segment might be TRBD1 or TRBD2, since each matches 7 bases. The tail of the sequence fits TRBJ2-7 better, so the J call may be wrong. Read as DNA, the sequence is TGTGCCAGCAGTCCCAGGGGGGGACAACACTACGAGCAGTACTTC. Translated, it gives CASSPRGGQHYEQYF.